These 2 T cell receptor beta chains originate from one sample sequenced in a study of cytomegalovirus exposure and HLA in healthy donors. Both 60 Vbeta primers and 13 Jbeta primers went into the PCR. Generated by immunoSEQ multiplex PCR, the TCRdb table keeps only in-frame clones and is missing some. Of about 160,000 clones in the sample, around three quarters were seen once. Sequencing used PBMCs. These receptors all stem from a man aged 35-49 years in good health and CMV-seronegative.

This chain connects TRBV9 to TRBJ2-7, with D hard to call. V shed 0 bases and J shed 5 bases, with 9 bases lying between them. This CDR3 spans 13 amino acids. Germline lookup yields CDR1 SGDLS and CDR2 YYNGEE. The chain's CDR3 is CASSVGPFDEQYF. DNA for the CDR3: TGTGCCAGCAGCGTAGGTCCCTTCGACGAGCAGTACTTC.

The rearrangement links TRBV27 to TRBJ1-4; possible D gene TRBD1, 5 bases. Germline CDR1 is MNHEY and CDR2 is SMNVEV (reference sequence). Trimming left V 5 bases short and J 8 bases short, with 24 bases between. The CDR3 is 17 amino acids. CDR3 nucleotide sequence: TGTGCCAGCAGTCCCCCCCGGGACTCCAGCACCCAGGAAAAACTGTTTTTT. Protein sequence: CASSPPRDSSTQEKLFF.